This TCR beta chain was identified during a study of T cell responses to AZD1222 COVID-19 vaccine. TCRdb keeps only in-frame clones here, not all; method: immunoSEQ multiplex PCR. The sample has over 100,000 clones, approximately 94% seen once. This CDR3 has 15 residues. J lost 3 bases, V lost 1 base, and 8 bases had no gene match. Per the germline V gene, CDR1 is GTSNPN and CDR2 is SVGIG (reference sequence). The sequences come from peripheral blood, collected on day 0 of AZD1222 vaccination. The gene calls are TRBV30 and TRBJ2-7; 8 positions match TRBD2. The TCR originated in an adult in good health. CDR3 sequence (DNA): TGTGCCTGGAGTGATGGACTAGCCCCGGTCTACGAGCAGTACTTC. It specifies CAWSDGLAPVYEQYF.